These 30 T cell receptor beta chains were all obtained from the same sample, sequenced in a study of beta chain features in type 1 diabetes. Every isolated RNA sample was fully reverse transcribed, so sequencing captured expressed TCRB transcripts. Clones were read by immunoSEQ multiplex PCR, and TCRdb kept only the in-frame ones, dropping some. The table shows almost 350,000 clones, with 15% to 20% occurring only once. Sequencing was done on a sample of naive CD4+ T cells from blood. Every receptor here comes from a woman aged 18 to 35 in good health.

V is TRBV27 and J is TRBJ2-5; tentatively, D is TRBD2 (6 bases). CDR3 length: 13 amino acids. Per germline, CDR1 MNHEY and CDR2 SMNVEV (reference sequence). V lost 0 bases and J lost 7, with 9 bases in between. The DNA of the CDR3 is TGTGCCAGCAGTTTATCGACCGGGGGGACCCAGTACTTC. It is translated as CASSLSTGGTQYF.

The rearrangement joins TRBV7-2 to TRBJ1-2; 7 bases align to TRBD1. Trimming removed 7 bases from V and 2 bases from J; junction bases left unmatched: 10. This CDR3 spans 15 amino acids. Germline assignment: CDR1 SGHTA and CDR2 FQGNSA. The CDR3 region has the DNA TGTGCCAGCACCTTCGTGGCGGGACAGAACTATGGCTACACCTTC. Protein: CASTFVAGQNYGYTF.

This rearrangement joins TRBV4-1 to TRBJ1-6; 7 bases agree with TRBD1. V lost 4 bases to trimming and J lost 7 bases; unmatched junction nucleotides: 10. Germline CDR1 MGHRA, CDR2 YSYEKL. This CDR3 comprises 16 residues. CDR3 sequence reads: CASSLPWRGPNSPLHF. Here the CDR3 DNA reads TGCGCCAGCAGCCTACCTTGGAGGGGGCCAAATTCACCCCTCCACTTT.

The chain links TRBV25-1 to TRBJ1-1; D gene unclear. Germline V gives CDR1 MGHDK, CDR2 SYGVNS. CDR3 size: 14 residues. V lost 4 bases, J lost 1 base, and 10 bases lay in between. For the CDR3, the DNA is TGTGCCAGCAGTGTTGGAGTACCGAACACTGAAGCTTTCTTT. Protein: CASSVGVPNTEAFF.

The rearrangement links TRBV7-2 to TRBJ2-1, with 8 bases matching TRBD2. The CDR3 consists of 14 residues. The germline gives CDR1 SGHTA, CDR2 FQGNSA. V trimming: 1 base; J trimming: 10 bases; junction bases outside the gene matches: 6. Here the CDR3 DNA reads TGTGCCAGCAGCTTAGGCGGCGGGGGGAACGAGCAGTTCTTC. Protein sequence: CASSLGGGGNEQFF.

The chain carries TRBV4-2 and TRBJ2-5; D unclear. This CDR3 has 14 residues. CDR1 is LGHNA, CDR2 YNFKEQ, per germline. The V and J ends lost 0 bases and 5 bases respectively, with 10 bases between them. CDR3 DNA: TGTGCCAGCAGCCAAGAAGTGAGTTCGGAGACCCAGTACTTC. This translates into CASSQEVSSETQYF.

This clone has more than one count but fewer than ten. Other DNA sequences in the same sample also yield this CDR3. The chain joins TRBV7-3 to TRBJ2-3; weak D call: TRBD2 (5 bases). The CDR3 is 14 residues long. V was pared by 5 bases and J by 0 bases, with 9 bases between. Per the germline V gene, CDR1 is SGHTA and CDR2 is FQGTGA. CDR3 in amino acids: CASSPGLSTDTQYF. The CDR3, as DNA: TGTGCCAGCAGCCCAGGACTTAGCACAGATACGCAGTATTTT.

The chain uses TRBV5-1 and TRBJ2-7, with TRBD2 identical over 7 bases. This CDR3 contains 15 residues. Germline-derived CDR1 and CDR2 are SGHRS and YFSETQ. V shed 3 bases, J shed 2 bases, and the junction held 8 bases outside the gene matches. The CDR3 DNA reads as TGCGCCAGCAGCTCTCAGCTAGCGGAAACCTACGAGCAGTACTTC. Residues: CASSSQLAETYEQYF.

This clone appeared a few times. CDR3 in amino acids: CASSLLQGGHTEAFF. CDR3 coding DNA: TGCGCCAGCAGCCTACTACAGGGCGGGCACACTGAAGCTTTCTTT. The chain carries TRBV5-1 and TRBJ1-1; perhaps TRBD1 as D (6 bases). There are 15 residues in the CDR3. CDR1 is SGHRS, CDR2 YFSETQ, per germline. V was clipped by 4 bases and J by 3 bases, with 16 bases between them.

The chain employs TRBV7-2 and TRBJ2-3, with TRBD2 identical over 11 bases. The CDR3 extends over 14 amino acids. Trimming at V came to 11 bases and at J to 3 bases, leaving 7 bases not matched to a gene. The V gene's germline CDR1 is SGHTA and CDR2 FQGNSA. The CDR3 reads CASRLAGGTDTQYF. The CDR3 DNA sequence: TGTGCCTCCCGGTTAGCGGGGGGGACAGATACGCAGTATTTT.

In this sample, this clone turned up a few times. The genes are TRBV6-6 and TRBJ2-2, with a tentative D call TRBD1 (6 bases). Germline assignment: CDR1 MNHNY and CDR2 SVGAGI (reference sequence). The CDR3 contains 13 residues. Deletions cut 6 bases from V and 5 bases from J, with 10 bases between. This chain's CDR3 is CASSATGTGELFF. CDR3 in DNA: TGTGCCAGCAGCGCCACAGGGACCGGGGAGCTGTTTTTT.

This clone was counted only a few times. The genes are TRBV29-1 and TRBJ2-1; the match to TRBD1 covers 7 bases. The CDR3 runs 15 residues. The germline V gene encodes CDR1 SQVTM and CDR2 ANQGSEA. The junction had 4 bases not matched to a gene; V was cut back by 2 bases and J by 0 bases. This chain's CDR3 is CSVERWDSSYNEQFF. CDR3 DNA sequence: TGCAGCGTTGAAAGATGGGACAGCTCCTACAATGAGCAGTTCTTC.

This sequence joins TRBV9 and TRBJ2-5; no reliable D call. Trimming took 4 bases from V and 5 from J, leaving 9 bases between them. Per germline, CDR1 SGDLS and CDR2 YYNGEE. The CDR3 runs 12 residues. CDR3 DNA sequence: TGTGCCAGCAGCTCCCGTTCGGAGACCCAGTACTTC. Translation gives CASSSRSETQYF.

V usage is TRBV4-1 and J usage is TRBJ2-7; D is perhaps TRBD1 (5 bases). The germline V gene has CDR1 MGHRA and CDR2 YSYEKL. The CDR3 length is 13 residues. Deletions cut 1 base from V and 7 bases from J, with 11 bases between. The CDR3 DNA reads as TGCGCCAGCAGCCAAGGCATCCGACAGGAGCAGTACTTC. Translation gives CASSQGIRQEQYF.

The genes are TRBV5-1 and TRBJ1-6; D not resolved. There are 14 residues in the CDR3. The ends were cut back, 1 base at V and 9 bases at J, with 11 bases in the middle. In germline, CDR1 is SGHRS, CDR2 YFSETQ. For the CDR3, the DNA is TGCGCCAGCAGCTTGCGGGTGATTGGTTCACCCCTCCACTTT. Its translation is CASSLRVIGSPLHF.

A note on this clone: Additional DNA sequences in this sample encode the identical CDR3. The chain employs TRBV30 and TRBJ1-6; D gene uncertain. The V and J ends lost 2 bases and 7 bases respectively, with 3 bases between them. Germline CDR1 GTSNPN, CDR2 SVGIG (reference sequence). This CDR3 has 11 residues. The CDR3 nucleotides are TGTGCCTGGAGTTCGAATTCACCCCTCCACTTT. Translated, it gives CAWSSNSPLHF.

This clone was seen a few times. The chain links TRBV30 to TRBJ1-5, with no clear D. The CDR3 is made up of 12 amino acids. Germline V CDR1 and CDR2: GTSNPN, SVGIG (reference sequence). Trimming took off 0 bases at V and 9 bases at J, with 9 bases between the two ends. This chain's CDR3 is CAWSVARGPQHF. Here the CDR3 DNA reads TGTGCCTGGAGTGTGGCCCGGGGGCCCCAGCATTTT.

This clone came up a few times. The chain employs TRBV7-9 and TRBJ1-2, with D uncertain. The CDR3 length is 13 residues. The V gene's germline CDR1 is SEHNR and CDR2 FQNEAQ (reference sequence). The V end lost 0 bases, the J end lost 8 bases, and 10 bases lay between the germline ends. This CDR3 reads CASSLALREGYTF. CDR3 in DNA: TGTGCCAGCAGCTTAGCGCTGAGAGAGGGCTACACCTTC.

This clone was recorded a few times. The rearrangement links TRBV27 to TRBJ2-5, with a weak D call TRBD2 (5 bases). Trimming took 2 bases from V and 2 from J, leaving 9 bases between them. CDR3 length: 14 residues. Germline CDR1 and CDR2: MNHEY and SMNVEV (reference sequence). As DNA, the CDR3 is TGTGCCAGCAGTTTACTCGGACTGCAAGAGACCCAGTACTTC. Translated: CASSLLGLQETQYF.

This clone turned up a few times. The V and J genes are TRBV4-2 and TRBJ1-2; D gene ambiguous. Trimming left V 1 base short and J 3 bases short, with 15 bases between. The CDR3 sequence is 16 residues long. Germline CDR1 LGHNA, CDR2 YNFKEQ. The chain's CDR3 is CASSQVGGSDYYGYTF. DNA of the CDR3: TGTGCCAGCAGCCAAGTAGGAGGCTCAGACTACTATGGCTACACCTTC.

The V gene is TRBV18, the J gene TRBJ1-2; 8 bases are shared with TRBD1. CDR1 is KGHSH, CDR2 LQKENI, per germline. V lost 2 bases, J lost 2 bases, and 1 base stayed unmatched. The CDR3 contains 14 residues. The CDR3 DNA sequence: TGTGCCAGCTCACCAAGGACAGGGAACTATGGCTACACCTTC. Translating gives CASSPRTGNYGYTF.

This clone has more than one count but fewer than ten. The chain links TRBV10-3 to TRBJ2-7; the match to TRBD1 covers 7 bases. V gave up 4 bases and J gave up 6 bases; unmatched junction bases: 9. The CDR3 is made up of 14 amino acids. Germline loops: CDR1 ENHRY, CDR2 SYGVKD. This CDR3 is CAISAPGQKSEQYF. In DNA form, the CDR3 reads TGTGCCATCAGTGCTCCGGGACAGAAGAGCGAGCAGTACTTC.

The chain links TRBV19 to TRBJ2-6; the match to TRBD1 covers 12 bases. The germline V gene encodes CDR1 LNHDA and CDR2 SQIVND (reference sequence). Trimming took 6 bases from V and 4 from J; bases not matched to a gene: 4. CDR3 length equals 16 residues. This chain's CDR3 is CASSRDRGLGANVLTF. The CDR3 DNA reads as TGTGCCAGTAGCCGGGACAGGGGGCTCGGGGCCAACGTCCTGACTTTC.

In this sample, this clone turned up a few times. This rearrangement joins TRBV30 to TRBJ2-1; TRBD1 is a possible D gene (5 bases). The ends were cut back, 3 bases at V and 10 bases at J, with 13 bases in the middle. The length of the CDR3 is 12 residues. CDR1 and CDR2 (germline): GTSNPN, SVGIG (reference sequence). CDR3 DNA: TGTGCCTGGAGCGATCCCAAGGGGGAGCAGTTCTTC. Its protein product is CAWSDPKGEQFF.

A few counts support this clone. J is TRBJ2-1 and V is TRBV11-2; TRBD2 agrees at 12 bases. The V gene end was trimmed by 5 bases and the J gene end by 4 bases; junction bases not matched to a gene: 3. The CDR3 has 15 residues. Per germline, CDR1 SGHAT and CDR2 FQNNGV. The CDR3 protein is CASSPSGRAYNEQFF. CDR3 DNA: TGTGCCAGCAGCCCTAGCGGGAGGGCTTACAATGAGCAGTTCTTC. Based on the CDR3 plus reference TRBV11-2 and TRBJ2-1, the full variable domain is EAGVAQSPRYKIIEKRQSVAFWCNPISGHATLYWYQQILGQGPKLLIQFQNNGVVDDSQLPKDRFSAERLKGVDSTLKIQPAKLEDSAVYLCASSPSGRAYNEQFFGPGTRLTVL.

In this sample, this clone turned up a few times. The chain recombines TRBV7-2 with TRBJ2-1; 11 positions agree with TRBD2. Losses at the gene ends were 4 bases for V and 10 bases for J; bases not matched to a gene: 9. The CDR3 runs 15 residues. Germline V gene sequence: CDR1 SGHTA, CDR2 FQGNSA. The CDR3 protein is CASSWVAGGPQEQFF. The CDR3 DNA follows: TGTGCCAGCAGCTGGGTAGCGGGAGGGCCCCAAGAGCAGTTCTTC.

This clone has a single count. V is TRBV10-3 and J is TRBJ2-5; the match to TRBD2 covers 10 bases. V gave up 8 bases and J gave up 5 bases; unmatched junction bases: 2. The germline V gene has CDR1 ENHRY and CDR2 SYGVKD. The CDR3 is made up of 12 amino acids. The CDR3 protein is CAIRSGRETQYF. CDR3 sequence (DNA): TGTGCCATCCGTAGCGGGAGGGAGACCCAGTACTTC.

This clone was detected only a few times. The chain is built from TRBV30 and TRBJ1-5; 7 bases align to TRBD1. This CDR3 comprises 16 residues. Trimming cost V 2 bases and J 0 bases; bases outside gene matches: 7. Germline-derived CDR1 and CDR2 are GTSNPN and SVGIG (reference sequence). CDR3 sequence reads: CAWSPRGQSSNQPQHF. As DNA, the CDR3 is TGTGCCTGGAGTCCCAGGGGACAGAGTAGCAATCAGCCCCAGCATTTT.

This clone showed up just a few times. The chain combines TRBV7-2 with TRBJ2-4; D remains unclear. V lost 1 base, J lost 4 bases, and 11 bases lay in between. The germline V gene encodes CDR1 SGHTA and CDR2 FQGNSA. The CDR3 loop spans 15 amino acids. CDR3 in amino acids: CASSLVPSGKNIQYF. The CDR3 DNA follows: TGTGCCAGCAGCTTAGTCCCCTCCGGGAAAAACATTCAGTACTTC.

This clone came up a few times. The chain has TRBV19 and TRBJ1-6, with D maybe TRBD1 (5 bases). The germline gives CDR1 LNHDA, CDR2 SQIVND (reference sequence). The V end lost 0 bases, the J end lost 8 bases, and 8 bases lay between the germline ends. CDR3 length: 14 amino acids. CDR3 in amino acids: CASSIDSGDSPLHF. The CDR3 coding sequence is TGTGCCAGTAGTATAGATTCGGGGGATTCACCCCTCCACTTT.